This T cell receptor (beta chain) was profiled in a study of T cell changes during pregnancy in multiple sclerosis. Germline loops: CDR1 SGHTA, CDR2 FQGNSA. CDR3 length equals 15 residues. V lost 4 bases and J lost 8; bases outside the gene matches: 5. The method was immunoSEQ multiplex PCR; TCRdb's version includes in-frame clones alone and lacks a portion of them. The table lists about 18,000 clones, 88% of them singletons. The TCR was taken from a female donor in good health, enrolled as a control in a pregnancy study. The V gene is TRBV7-2, the J gene TRBJ2-1, with 13 bases that match TRBD2. This specimen was CD4+ T cells from peripheral blood mononuclear cells, taken in the first trimester of pregnancy. The CDR3, as DNA: TGTGCCAGCAGCTACGGGACTAGCGGGACGCATGAGCAGTTCTTC. Translation: CASSYGTSGTHEQFF.